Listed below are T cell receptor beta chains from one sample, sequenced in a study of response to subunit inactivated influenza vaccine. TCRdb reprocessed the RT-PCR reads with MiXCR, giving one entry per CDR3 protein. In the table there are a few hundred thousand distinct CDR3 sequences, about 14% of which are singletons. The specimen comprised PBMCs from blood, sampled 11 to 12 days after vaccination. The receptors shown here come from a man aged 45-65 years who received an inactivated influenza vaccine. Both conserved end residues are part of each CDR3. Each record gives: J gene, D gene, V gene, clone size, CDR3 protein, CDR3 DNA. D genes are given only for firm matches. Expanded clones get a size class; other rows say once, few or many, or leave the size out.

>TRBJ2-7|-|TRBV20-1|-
CSARDTRDWYLYEQYF
TGCAGTGCTAGAGATACCAGGGATTGGTATCTCTACGAGCAGTACTTC
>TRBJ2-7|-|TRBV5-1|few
CASSLELSGYEQYF
TGCGCCAGCAGCTTGGAGCTTAGCGGTTACGAGCAGTACTTC
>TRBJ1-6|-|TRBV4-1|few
CASSQVYQWGQSYNSPLHF
TGCGCCAGCAGCCAAGTTTATCAGTGGGGCCAATCTTATAATTCACCCCTCCACTTT
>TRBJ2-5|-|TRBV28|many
CASTEQGGQETQYF
TGTGCCAGCACCGAACAGGGAGGCCAAGAGACCCAGTACTTC
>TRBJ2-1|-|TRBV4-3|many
CASSQVGLTYNEQFF
TGCGCCAGCAGCCAAGTGGGGCTAACCTACAATGAGCAGTTCTTC
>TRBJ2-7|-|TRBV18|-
CASSPPSRQDAYEQYF
TGTGCCAGCTCACCACCCTCCCGACAGGACGCCTACGAGCAGTACTTC
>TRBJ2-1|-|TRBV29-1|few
CSVEDRLYSYNEQFF
TGCAGCGTTGAAGATCGGTTATACAGTTACAATGAGCAGTTCTTC
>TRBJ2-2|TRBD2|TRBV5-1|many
CASSLTSGGPEELFF
TGCGCCAGCAGCCTTACTAGCGGGGGACCCGAGGAGCTGTTTTTT
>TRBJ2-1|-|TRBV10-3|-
CAIRAVENEQFF
TGTGCCATCAGGGCCGTCGAGAATGAGCAGTTCTTC
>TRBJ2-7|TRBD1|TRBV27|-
CASSLLGTGSRYEQYF
TGTGCCAGCAGTTTATTAGGGACAGGGTCGCGTTACGAGCAGTACTTC
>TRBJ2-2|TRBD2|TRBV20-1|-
CSVIDLGTSGGTNTGELFF
TGCAGTGTCATAGATTTGGGGACTAGCGGGGGAACGAACACCGGGGAGCTGTTTTTT
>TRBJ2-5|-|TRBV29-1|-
CSVGGRGRYQETQYF
TGCAGCGTTGGTGGTCGCGGGCGGTACCAAGAGACCCAGTACTTC
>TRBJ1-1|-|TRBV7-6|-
CASSSQTEAGTEAFF
TGTGCCAGCAGCTCCCAGACGGAGGCGGGCACTGAAGCTTTCTTT
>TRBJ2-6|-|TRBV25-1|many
CASSDSSDSSGANVLTF
TGTGCCAGCAGTGACAGCTCGGACAGCTCTGGGGCCAACGTCCTGACTTTC
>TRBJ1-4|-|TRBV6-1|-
CASTHGRGRSEKLFF
TGTGCCAGCACCCATGGGCGAGGACGGAGTGAAAAACTGTTTTTT
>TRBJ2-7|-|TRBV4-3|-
CASSQEVRDTYEQYF
TGCGCCAGCAGCCAAGAAGTGCGAGACACCTACGAGCAGTACTTC
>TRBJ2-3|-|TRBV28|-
CASSSLILSASTDTQYF
TGTGCCAGCAGTTCCCTCATACTATCAGCTAGCACAGATACGCAGTATTTT
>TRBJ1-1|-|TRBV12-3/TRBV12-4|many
CASRKGGTEAFF
TGTGCCAGCAGAAAGGGGGGGACTGAAGCTTTCTTT
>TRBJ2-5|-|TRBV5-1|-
CASSLGQINQETQYF
TGCGCCAGCAGCTTGGGGCAGATTAATCAAGAGACCCAGTACTTC
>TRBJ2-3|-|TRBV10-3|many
CAISEVVLTDTQYF
TGTGCCATCAGTGAGGTGGTCCTCACAGATACGCAGTATTTT
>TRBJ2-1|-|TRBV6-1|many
CASSRRGGNEQFF
TGTGCCAGCAGTCGCAGGGGGGGGAATGAGCAGTTCTTC
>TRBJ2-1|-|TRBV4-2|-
CASSFGIGGRLNEQFF
TGTGCCAGCAGTTTCGGAATCGGGGGACGCCTCAATGAGCAGTTCTTC
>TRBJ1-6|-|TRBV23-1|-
CASSQSHVNTYNSPLHF
TGCGCCAGCAGTCAATCCCACGTGAACACCTATAATTCACCCCTCCACTTT
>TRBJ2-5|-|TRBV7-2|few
CASSSRTTQYF
TGTGCCAGCAGCTCCCGGACTACCCAGTACTTC
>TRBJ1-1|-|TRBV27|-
CASSLNPRVGTEAFF
TGTGCCAGCAGTTTAAACCCCAGGGTGGGAACTGAAGCTTTCTTT
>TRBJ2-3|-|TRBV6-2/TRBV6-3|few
CASSYPPRQYF
TGTGCCAGCAGTTACCCTCCCAGGCAGTATTTT
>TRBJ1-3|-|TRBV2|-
CASSAGPAAGNTIYF
TGTGCCAGCAGTGCGGGGCCTGCGGCTGGGAACACCATATATTTT
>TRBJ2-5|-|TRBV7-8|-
CASSSEVVAETQYF
TGTGCCAGCAGCTCGGAGGTCGTGGCAGAGACCCAGTACTTC
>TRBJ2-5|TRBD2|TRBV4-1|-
CASSQRFMRGLAGVINQETQYF
TGCGCCAGCAGCCAAAGGTTCATGAGGGGGCTAGCGGGGGTAATCAACCAAGAGACCCAGTACTTC
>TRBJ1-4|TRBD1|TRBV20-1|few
CSARGDRGLEPNEKLFF
TGCAGTGCTAGGGGTGACAGGGGGCTGGAACCTAATGAAAAACTGTTTTTT
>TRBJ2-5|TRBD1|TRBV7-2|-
CASSSLGQGKETQYF
TGTGCCAGCAGCTCCCTGGGACAGGGTAAAGAGACCCAGTACTTC
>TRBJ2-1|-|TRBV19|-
CASSIAGNEQFF
TGTGCCAGTAGTATTGCAGGAAATGAGCAGTTCTTC
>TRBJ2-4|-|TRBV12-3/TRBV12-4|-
CASRPGQGDIQYF
TGTGCCAGCAGGCCGGGACAAGGGGACATTCAGTACTTC
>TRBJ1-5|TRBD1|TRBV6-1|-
CASSRGTESNQPQHF
TGTGCCAGCAGTCGCGGGACAGAGAGCAATCAGCCCCAGCATTTT
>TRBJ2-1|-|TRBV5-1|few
CASRSGTSRTSEQFF
TGCGCCAGCAGGTCCGGGACAAGCCGTACCTCTGAGCAGTTCTTC
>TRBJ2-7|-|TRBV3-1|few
CASSQMGRGGEQYF
TGTGCCAGCAGCCAAATGGGCAGGGGGGGCGAGCAGTACTTC
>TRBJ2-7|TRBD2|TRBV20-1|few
CSASKRGEGFYEQYF
TGCAGTGCTAGTAAACGGGGGGAAGGTTTCTACGAGCAGTACTTC
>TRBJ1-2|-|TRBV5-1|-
CASSLTGLDGYTF
TGCGCCAGCAGCTTGACTGGCCTGGATGGCTACACCTTC
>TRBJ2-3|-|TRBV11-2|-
CASSVGGADTQYF
TGTGCCAGCAGCGTAGGAGGAGCAGATACGCAGTATTTT
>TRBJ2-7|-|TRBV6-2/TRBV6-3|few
CASSYPPAGDLNPNYYEQYF
TGTGCCAGCAGTTACCCGCCCGCCGGGGACCTTAACCCCAACTACTACGAGCAGTACTTC
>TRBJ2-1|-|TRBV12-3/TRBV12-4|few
CASSIRRDSLGEQFF
TGTGCCAGCAGTATTCGCCGGGACTCTCTCGGGGAGCAGTTCTTC
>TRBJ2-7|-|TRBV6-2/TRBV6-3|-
CASSYRQGHEQYF
TGTGCCAGCAGTTACAGGCAGGGACACGAGCAGTACTTC
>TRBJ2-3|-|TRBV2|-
CASGTVTDTQYF
TGTGCCAGCGGGACTGTAACAGATACGCAGTATTTT
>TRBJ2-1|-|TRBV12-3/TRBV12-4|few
CASSLGGVVGEQFF
TGTGCCAGCAGTTTAGGGGGAGTGGTCGGTGAGCAGTTCTTC
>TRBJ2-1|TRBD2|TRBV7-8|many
CASSRLAGSSYNEQFF
TGTGCCAGCAGCCGTCTAGCGGGCAGCTCCTACAATGAGCAGTTCTTC
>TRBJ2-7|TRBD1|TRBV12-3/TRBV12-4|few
CASSLGQATGEQYF
TGTGCCAGCAGTTTGGGACAGGCCACGGGAGAGCAGTACTTC
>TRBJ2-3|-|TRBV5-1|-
CASSLVPTLGTDTQYF
TGCGCCAGCAGCTTGGTCCCGACTTTGGGCACAGATACGCAGTATTTT
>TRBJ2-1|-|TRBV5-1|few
CASSPGVGGRSYNEQFF
TGCGCCAGCAGCCCTGGAGTTGGGGGACGCTCCTACAATGAGCAGTTCTTC
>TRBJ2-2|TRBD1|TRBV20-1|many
CRAGQGTAGELFF
TGCAGGGCGGGACAGGGAACGGCCGGGGAGCTGTTTTTT
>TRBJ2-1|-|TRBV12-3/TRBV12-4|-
CASSPMVGRASYNEQFF
TGTGCCAGCAGTCCTATGGTCGGAAGGGCGAGCTACAATGAGCAGTTCTTC
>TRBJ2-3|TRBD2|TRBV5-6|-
CASSFPGTSDTDTQYF
TGTGCCAGCAGCTTTCCCGGGACTAGCGACACAGATACGCAGTATTTT
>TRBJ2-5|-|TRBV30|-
CAWSQFIGETQYF
TGTGCCTGGAGTCAATTTATTGGTGAGACCCAGTACTTC
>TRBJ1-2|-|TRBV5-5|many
CASSLETGPSGYTF
TGTGCCAGCAGCTTGGAAACAGGCCCGAGTGGCTACACCTTC
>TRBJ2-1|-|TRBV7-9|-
CASSTVGGGYNEQFF
TGTGCCAGCAGCACAGTCGGAGGGGGCTACAATGAGCAGTTCTTC
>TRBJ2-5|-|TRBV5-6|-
CASSLAVGYQETQYF
TGTGCCAGCAGCTTGGCCGTAGGCTACCAAGAGACCCAGTACTTC
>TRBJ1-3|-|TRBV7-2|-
CASSLMGAGNTIYF
TGTGCCAGCAGCTTAATGGGAGCTGGAAACACCATATATTTT